This T cell receptor (beta chain) was captured by sequencing in a study of T cells in Graves' hyperthyroidism and ophthalmopathy. Diagnostic decisions used clinical symptoms, serum thyroxine and TRAb, thyroid ultrasound and orbital computed tomography. Regarding the study as a whole: Among clonotypes expanded in thyroid above 0.001, most were also found in blood.

This clonotype has only a few counts. Its cognate antigen is unknown. The CDR3 is 15 amino acids. Germline V CDR1 and CDR2: SNHLY, FYNNEI. V lost 6 bases and J 0 bases, leaving 11 bases between the germline ends. The source material, RNA transcripts, was used to amplify TCR beta CDR3 regions. The HTBI set primed first-round TCR CDR3 RT-PCR. MiXCR was run by TCRdb on the multiplex PCR reads, yielding one entry per CDR3 protein. The sample contains 500,000 to 750,000 distinct CDR3 sequences, 46% of which appear only once. The V and J genes are TRBV2 and TRBJ1-4, with D unclear. This receptor was obtained from a woman aged 18-29 years with Graves' hyperthyroidism. Sequenced: peripheral blood or thyroid tissue (not recorded which). This CDR3 is CASRASEATNEKLFF. As DNA, the CDR3 is TGTGCCAGCAGGGCTTCGGAAGCAACTAATGAAAAACTGTTTTTT.